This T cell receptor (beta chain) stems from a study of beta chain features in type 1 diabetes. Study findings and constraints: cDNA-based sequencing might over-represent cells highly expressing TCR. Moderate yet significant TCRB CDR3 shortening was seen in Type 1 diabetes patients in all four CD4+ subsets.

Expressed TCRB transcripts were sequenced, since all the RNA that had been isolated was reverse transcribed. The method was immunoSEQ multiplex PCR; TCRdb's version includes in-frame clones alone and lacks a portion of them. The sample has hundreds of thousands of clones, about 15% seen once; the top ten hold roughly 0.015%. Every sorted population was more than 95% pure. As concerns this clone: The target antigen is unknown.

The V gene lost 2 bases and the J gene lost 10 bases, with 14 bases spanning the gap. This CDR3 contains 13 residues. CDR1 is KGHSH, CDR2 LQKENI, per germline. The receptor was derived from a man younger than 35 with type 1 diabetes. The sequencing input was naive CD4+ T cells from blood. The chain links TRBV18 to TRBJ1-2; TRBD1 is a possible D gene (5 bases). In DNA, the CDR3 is TGTGCCAGCTCACCAAACTTCGTAGGGGACTACACCTTC. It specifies CASSPNFVGDYTF.